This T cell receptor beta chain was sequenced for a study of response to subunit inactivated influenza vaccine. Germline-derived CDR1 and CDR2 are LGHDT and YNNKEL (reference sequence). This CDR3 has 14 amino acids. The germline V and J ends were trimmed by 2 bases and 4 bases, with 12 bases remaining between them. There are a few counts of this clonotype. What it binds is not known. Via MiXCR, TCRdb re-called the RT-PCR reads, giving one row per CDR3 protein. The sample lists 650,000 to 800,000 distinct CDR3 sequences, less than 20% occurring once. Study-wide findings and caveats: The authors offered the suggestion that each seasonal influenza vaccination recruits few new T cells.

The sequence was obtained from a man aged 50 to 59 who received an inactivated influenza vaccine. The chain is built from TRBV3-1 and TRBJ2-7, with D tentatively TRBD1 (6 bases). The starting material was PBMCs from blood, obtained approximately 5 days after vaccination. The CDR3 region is CASSQKGGRYEQYF. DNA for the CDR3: TGTGCCAGCAGCCAAAAAGGGGGAAGGTACGAGCAGTACTTC.